The clone carrying this T cell receptor beta chain is a singleton in its sample. This sample is drawn from a study of CD8+CD57+ T cells in acquired aplastic anemia. Overall study: Mean yield of DNA from sorted CD4+ and CD8+ cells was approximately 3 ug.

In patients chosen for sequencing, flow cytometry had shown CD8+CD57+ cell expansion. The CDR3 extends over 12 amino acids. V shed 7 bases and J shed 4 bases, with 10 bases lying between them. Germline assignment: CDR1 SQVTM and CDR2 ANQGSEA. Both TCR beta VDJ combination and CDR3 sequence profiling were carried out. Genomic DNA was the template for this profiling. TCRdb called the reads again in MiXCR, with one record for every CDR3 protein. The sample contains fewer than 250,000 distinct CDR3 sequences, approximately 51% of which appear only once. The sequenced sample consisted of sorted CD4+, CD8+, or CD8+CD57+ T cells (not recorded which) from PBMCs. The TCR sequence derives from a human donor with aplastic anemia. This chain joins TRBV29-1 and TRBJ2-2; D may be TRBD2 (5 bases). The CDR3 reads CSAGLFTGELFF. DNA of the CDR3: TGCAGCGCCGGACTGTTCACCGGGGAGCTGTTTTTT.